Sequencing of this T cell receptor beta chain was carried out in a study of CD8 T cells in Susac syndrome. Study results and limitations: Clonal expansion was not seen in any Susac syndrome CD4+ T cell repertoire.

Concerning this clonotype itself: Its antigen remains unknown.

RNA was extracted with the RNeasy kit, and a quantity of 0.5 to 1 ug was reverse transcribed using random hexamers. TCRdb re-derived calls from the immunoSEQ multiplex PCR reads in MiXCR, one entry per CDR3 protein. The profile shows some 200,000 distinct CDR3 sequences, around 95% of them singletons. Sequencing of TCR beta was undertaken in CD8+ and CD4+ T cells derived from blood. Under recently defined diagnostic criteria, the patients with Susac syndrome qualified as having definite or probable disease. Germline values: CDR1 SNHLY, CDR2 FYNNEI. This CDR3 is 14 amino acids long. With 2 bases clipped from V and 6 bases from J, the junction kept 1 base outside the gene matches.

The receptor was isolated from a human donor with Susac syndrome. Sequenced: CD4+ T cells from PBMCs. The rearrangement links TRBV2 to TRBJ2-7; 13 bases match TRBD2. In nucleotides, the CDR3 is TGTGCCAGCAGTGAAACTAGCGGGGGGGCCGAGCAGTACTTC. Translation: CASSETSGGAEQYF.